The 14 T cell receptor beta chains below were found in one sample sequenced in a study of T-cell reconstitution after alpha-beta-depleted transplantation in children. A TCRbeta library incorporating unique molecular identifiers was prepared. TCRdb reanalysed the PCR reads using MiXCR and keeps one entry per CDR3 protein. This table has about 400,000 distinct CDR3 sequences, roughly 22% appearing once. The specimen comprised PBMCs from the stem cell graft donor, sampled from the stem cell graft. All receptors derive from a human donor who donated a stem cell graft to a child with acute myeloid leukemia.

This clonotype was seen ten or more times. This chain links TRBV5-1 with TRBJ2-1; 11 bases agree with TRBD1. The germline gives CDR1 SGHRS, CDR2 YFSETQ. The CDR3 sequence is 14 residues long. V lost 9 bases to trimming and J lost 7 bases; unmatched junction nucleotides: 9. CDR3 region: CATEPGQGDNEQFF. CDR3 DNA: TGCGCCACCGAACCGGGACAGGGGGATAATGAGCAGTTCTTC.

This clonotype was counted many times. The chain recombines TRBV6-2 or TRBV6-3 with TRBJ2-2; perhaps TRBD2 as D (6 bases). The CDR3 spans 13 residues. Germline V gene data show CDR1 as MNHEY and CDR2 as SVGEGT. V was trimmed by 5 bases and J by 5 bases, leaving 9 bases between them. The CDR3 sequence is CASSRLVTGELFF. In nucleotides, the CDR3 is TGTGCCAGCAGTCGACTAGTTACCGGGGAGCTGTTTTTT.

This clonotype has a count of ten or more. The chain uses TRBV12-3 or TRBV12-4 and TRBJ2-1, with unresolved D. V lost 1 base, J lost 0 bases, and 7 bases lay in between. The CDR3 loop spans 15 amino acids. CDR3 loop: CASSLGPSSYNEQFF. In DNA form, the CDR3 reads TGTGCCAGCAGTTTAGGCCCGAGCTCCTACAATGAGCAGTTCTTC.

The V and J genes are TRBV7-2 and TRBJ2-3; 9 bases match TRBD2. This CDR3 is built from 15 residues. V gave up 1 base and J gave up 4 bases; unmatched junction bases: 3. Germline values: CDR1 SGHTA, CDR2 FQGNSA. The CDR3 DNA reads TGTGCCAGCAGCTTAGGCGGGAGGGGCGCAGATACGCAGTATTTT. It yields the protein CASSLGGRGADTQYF.

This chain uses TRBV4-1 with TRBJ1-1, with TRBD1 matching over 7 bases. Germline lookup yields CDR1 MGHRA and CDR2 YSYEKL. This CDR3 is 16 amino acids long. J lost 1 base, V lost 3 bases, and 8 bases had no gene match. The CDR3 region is CASSQATGTRNTEAFF. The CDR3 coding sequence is TGCGCCAGCAGCCAGGCGACAGGGACGAGGAACACTGAAGCTTTCTTT.

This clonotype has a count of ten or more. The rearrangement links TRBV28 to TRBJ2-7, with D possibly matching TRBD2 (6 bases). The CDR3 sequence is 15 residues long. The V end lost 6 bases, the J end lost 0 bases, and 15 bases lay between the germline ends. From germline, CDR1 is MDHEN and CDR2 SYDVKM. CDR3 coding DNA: TGTGCCAGCAGACCTACCCGGGACTTCTCCTACGAGCAGTACTTC. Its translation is CASRPTRDFSYEQYF.

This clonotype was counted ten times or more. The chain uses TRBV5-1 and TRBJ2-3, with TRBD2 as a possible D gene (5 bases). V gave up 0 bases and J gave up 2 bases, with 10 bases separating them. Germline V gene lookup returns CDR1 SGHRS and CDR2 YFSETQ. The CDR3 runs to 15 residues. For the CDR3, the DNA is TGCGCCAGCAGCTTGGCTGGTCGGGACACAGATACGCAGTATTTT. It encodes CASSLAGRDTDTQYF.

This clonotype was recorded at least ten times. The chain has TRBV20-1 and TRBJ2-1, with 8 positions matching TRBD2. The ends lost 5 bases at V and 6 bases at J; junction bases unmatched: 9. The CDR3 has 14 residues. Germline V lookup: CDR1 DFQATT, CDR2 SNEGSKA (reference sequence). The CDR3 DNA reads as TGCAGTGCTTTTAGCGGGATAGCATCCAATGAGCAGTTCTTC. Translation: CSAFSGIASNEQFF.

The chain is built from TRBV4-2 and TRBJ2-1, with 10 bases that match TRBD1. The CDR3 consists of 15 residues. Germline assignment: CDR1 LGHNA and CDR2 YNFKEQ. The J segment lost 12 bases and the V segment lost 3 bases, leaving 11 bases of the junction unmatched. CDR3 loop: CASSHRDRGTLRQFF. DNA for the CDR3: TGTGCCAGCAGCCACCGGGACAGGGGAACGTTAAGGCAGTTCTTC.

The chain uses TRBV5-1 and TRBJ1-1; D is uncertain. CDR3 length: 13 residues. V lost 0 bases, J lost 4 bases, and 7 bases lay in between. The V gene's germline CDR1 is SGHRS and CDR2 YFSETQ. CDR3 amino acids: CASSLEVATEAFF. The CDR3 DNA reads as TGCGCCAGCAGCTTGGAAGTGGCCACTGAAGCTTTCTTT.

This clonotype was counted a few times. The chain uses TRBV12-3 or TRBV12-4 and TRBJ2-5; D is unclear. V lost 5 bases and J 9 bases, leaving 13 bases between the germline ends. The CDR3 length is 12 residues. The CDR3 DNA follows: TGTGCCAGCAGTGGATCCAAAGGAGCCCAGTACTTC. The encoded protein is CASSGSKGAQYF.

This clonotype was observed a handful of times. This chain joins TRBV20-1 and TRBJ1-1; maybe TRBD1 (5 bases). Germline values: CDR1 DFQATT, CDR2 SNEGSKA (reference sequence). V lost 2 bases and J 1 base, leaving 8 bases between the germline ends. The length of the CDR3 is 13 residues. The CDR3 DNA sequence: TGCAGTGCTAGACCCGACAGGAACACTGAAGCTTTCTTT. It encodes CSARPDRNTEAFF.

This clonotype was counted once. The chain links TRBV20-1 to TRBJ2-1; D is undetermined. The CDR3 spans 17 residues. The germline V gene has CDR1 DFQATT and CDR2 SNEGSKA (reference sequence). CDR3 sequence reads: CCAREASGLNSYNEQFF. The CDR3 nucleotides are TGCTGCGCTAGAGAGGCATCGGGCCTCAACAGCTACAATGAGCAGTTCTTC.

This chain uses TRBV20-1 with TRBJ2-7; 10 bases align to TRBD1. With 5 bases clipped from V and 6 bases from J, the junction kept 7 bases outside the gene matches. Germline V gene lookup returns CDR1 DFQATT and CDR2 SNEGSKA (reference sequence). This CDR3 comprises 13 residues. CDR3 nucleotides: TGCAGTGCTCTCCGGGACAGGGGCGGCGAGCAGTACTTC. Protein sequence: CSALRDRGGEQYF.